The rows below give T cell receptor beta chains drawn from one sample of a study of cytomegalovirus exposure and HLA in healthy donors. Data came from immunoSEQ multiplex PCR; TCRdb stores just in-frame clones and leaves some out. The sample includes about 130,000 clones, around 70% seen only once; the top ten take roughly 2%. Sequenced: PBMCs. The receptors were sampled from a woman aged 35 to 49 in good health and CMV-seropositive. CDR3s include the opening cysteine and the closing phenylalanine or tryptophan. The D gene is left open where the match is weak. A clone size is listed for some rows: how often the clone was seen (once, few, many), or a class if it is expanded.

.	.	TRBV19	TRBJ1-6	CASAGDSYNSPLHF	TGTGCCAGTGCAGGTGACTCCTATAATTCACCCCTCCACTTT
.	.	TRBV25-1	TRBJ1-2	CASSEGGTGVVYGYTF	TGTGCCAGCAGTGAAGGGGGGACGGGCGTGGTCTATGGCTACACCTTC
.	.	TRBV28	TRBJ1-2	CASAAESIGGYGYTF	TGTGCCAGTGCCGCGGAGAGTATCGGGGGATATGGCTACACCTTC
.	.	TRBV30	TRBJ2-6	CAWYLPGAGANVLTF	TGTGCCTGGTATCTCCCAGGGGCTGGGGCCAACGTCCTGACTTTC
once	TRBD2	TRBV5-1	TRBJ2-7	CASSSGTSGTSYEQYF	TGCGCCAGCAGCTCCGGGACTAGCGGGACGTCCTACGAGCAGTACTTC
.	TRBD1	TRBV29-1	TRBJ1-1	CSDRPGQGSPEAFF	TGCAGCGATCGTCCGGGACAGGGGAGCCCTGAAGCTTTCTTT
.	.	TRBV28	TRBJ2-7	CASTPNPQGTYEQYF	TGTGCCAGCACCCCGAACCCTCAGGGGACCTACGAGCAGTACTTC
.	TRBD2	TRBV7-8	TRBJ2-3	CASSSAGETTDTQYF	TGTGCCAGCAGCTCAGCGGGAGAGACCACAGATACGCAGTATTTT
.	.	TRBV29-1	TRBJ2-3	CSVTKRATSTDTQYF	TGCAGCGTTACTAAGCGGGCGACTAGCACAGATACGCAGTATTTT
.	.	TRBV30	TRBJ1-1	CAWSVPRKGGPEAFF	TGTGCCTGGAGTGTACCGAGGAAGGGGGGGCCTGAAGCTTTCTTT
.	.	TRBV10-3	TRBJ1-1	CAISEQGTEAFF	TGTGCCATAAGTGAACAGGGCACTGAAGCTTTCTTT
.	.	TRBV30	TRBJ1-4	CAWSASRTAPNLNEKLFF	TGTGCCTGGAGCGCAAGTCGGACAGCCCCTAATCTTAATGAAAAACTGTTTTTT
once	.	TRBV4-3	TRBJ2-6	CASSQDTGSGANVLTF	TGCGCCAGCAGCCAAGATACCGGCTCTGGGGCCAACGTCCTGACTTTC
.	.	TRBV9	TRBJ2-7	CASSVGGFEDEQYF	TGTGCCAGCAGCGTCGGGGGTTTCGAGGACGAGCAGTACTTC
few	.	TRBV7-2	TRBJ1-5	CASSFGSNQPQHF	TGTGCCAGCAGCTTCGGGAGCAATCAGCCCCAGCATTTT
once	TRBD1	TRBV19	TRBJ1-5	CASSILSGQGAGGSNQPQHF	TGTGCCAGTAGTATATTATCGGGACAGGGGGCTGGGGGTAGCAATCAGCCCCAGCATTTT
once	TRBD2	TRBV7-2	TRBJ2-7	CASSLGSRGGYEQYF	TGTGCCAGCAGCTTGGGTTCGCGGGGGGGCTACGAGCAGTACTTC
.	TRBD1	TRBV9	TRBJ2-7	CASSVGLGTGILPYEQYF	TGTGCCAGCAGCGTAGGGCTTGGGACAGGTATACTTCCCTACGAGCAGTACTTC
.	TRBD2	TRBV27	TRBJ2-1	CASSPLTSANEQFF	TGTGCCAGCAGTCCCCTTACTAGCGCCAATGAGCAGTTCTTC
.	.	TRBV21-1	TRBJ2-2	CASSGQGYTGELFF	TGTGCCAGCAGCGGACAGGGGTACACCGGGGAGCTGTTTTTT
.	.	TRBV28	TRBJ2-2	CASSFPQTYDKNTGELFF	TGTGCCAGCAGTTTTCCCCAGACATATGATAAGAACACCGGGGAGCTGTTTTTT
.	TRBD2	TRBV27	TRBJ2-5	CASSWAGGLLYF	TGTGCCAGCAGTTGGGCGGGGGGGCTCTTGTACTTC